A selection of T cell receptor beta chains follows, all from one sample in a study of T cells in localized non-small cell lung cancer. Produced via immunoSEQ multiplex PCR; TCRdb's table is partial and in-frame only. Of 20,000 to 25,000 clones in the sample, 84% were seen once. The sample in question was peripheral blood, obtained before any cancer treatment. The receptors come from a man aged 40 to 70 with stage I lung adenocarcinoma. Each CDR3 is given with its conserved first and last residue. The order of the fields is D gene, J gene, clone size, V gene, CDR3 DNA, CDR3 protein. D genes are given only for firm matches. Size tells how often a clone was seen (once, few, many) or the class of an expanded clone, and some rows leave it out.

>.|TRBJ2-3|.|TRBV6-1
TGTGCCAGCAGTCTTAGATACACAGATACGCAGTATTTT
CASSLRYTDTQYF
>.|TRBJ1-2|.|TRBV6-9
TGTGCCAGCAGAAGGGGACCTAACTATGGCTACACCTTC
CASRRGPNYGYTF
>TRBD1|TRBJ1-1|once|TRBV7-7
TGTGCTAGCAGCTTATTTACAGGGGGGAACACTGAAGCTTTCTTT
CASSLFTGGNTEAFF
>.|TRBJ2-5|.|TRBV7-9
TGTGCCAGCAGCTTACACGGGGCCGTGGAGACCCAGTACTTC
CASSLHGAVETQYF
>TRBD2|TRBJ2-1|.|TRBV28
TGTGCCAGCAGACGGTTCGCGGGGGGCGGGAGTCGGAATGAGCAGTTCTTC
CASRRFAGGGSRNEQFF
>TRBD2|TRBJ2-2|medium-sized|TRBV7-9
TGTGCCAGCAGCTCCCGGGGGGGCCCGGGCACCGGGGAGCTGTTTTTT
CASSSRGGPGTGELFF
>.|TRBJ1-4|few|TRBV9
TGTGCCAGCAGCGTGGGGGTAGGGAATGAAAAACTGTTTTTT
CASSVGVGNEKLFF
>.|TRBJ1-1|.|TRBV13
TGTGCCAGCAGCTTAACGGACGGGGGCTCTGAAGCTTTCTTT
CASSLTDGGSEAFF
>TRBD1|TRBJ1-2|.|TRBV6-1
TGTGCCAGCAGGACAGGGGGTCCCAACTATGGCTACACCTTC
CASRTGGPNYGYTF
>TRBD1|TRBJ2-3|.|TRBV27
TGTGCCAGCAGGAAGGGGGCAGGGGGCTTGGGCACAGATACGCAGTATTTT
CASRKGAGGLGTDTQYF
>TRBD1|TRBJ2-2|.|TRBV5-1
TGCGCCAGCAGCCCGGACAGGGTGGACACCGGGGAGCTGTTTTTT
CASSPDRVDTGELFF
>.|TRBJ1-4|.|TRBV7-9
TGTGCCAGCAGCTTAGGCAGCTCTAATGAAAAACTGTTTTTT
CASSLGSSNEKLFF
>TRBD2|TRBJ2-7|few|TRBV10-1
TGCGCCAGCAGTGCCGCGGGAGCCAAATACGAGCAGTACTTC
CASSAAGAKYEQYF
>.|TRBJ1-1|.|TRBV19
TGTGCCAGTAGTATAGAAGCAGCACCAACGAACACTGAAGCTTTCTTT
CASSIEAAPTNTEAFF
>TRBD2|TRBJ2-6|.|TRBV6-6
TGTGCCAGCGTGCTAGCGGGAACCTCTGGGGCCAACGTCCTGACTTTC
CASVLAGTSGANVLTF
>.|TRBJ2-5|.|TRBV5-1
TGCGCCAGCAGAGGGGGGCCAACGGGGGAGACCCAGTACTTC
CASRGGPTGETQYF
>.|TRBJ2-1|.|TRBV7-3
TGTGCCAGCAGCTTGAACCCTGGGGCCAATGAGCAGTTCTTC
CASSLNPGANEQFF
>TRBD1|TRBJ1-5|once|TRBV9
TGTGCCAGCAGCGCGCAGGGGGCCAGCAATCAGCCCCAGCATTTT
CASSAQGASNQPQHF
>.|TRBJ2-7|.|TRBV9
TGTGCCAGCAGCGTAGCTCTGAATCTGGGCGAGCAGTACTTC
CASSVALNLGEQYF
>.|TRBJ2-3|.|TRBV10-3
TGTGCCATCAGTGAAGGGACAACCACAGATACGCAGTATTTT
CAISEGTTTDTQYF
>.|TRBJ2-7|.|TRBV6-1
TGTGCCAGCAGTGAGGGGACCTACGAGCAGTACTTC
CASSEGTYEQYF
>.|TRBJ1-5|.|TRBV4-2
TGTGCCAGCAGCCAAGAGACAGGAGATAGCAATCAGCCCCAGCATTTT
CASSQETGDSNQPQHF
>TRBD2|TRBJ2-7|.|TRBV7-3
TGTGCCAGCAGCTTAACAGCGGGAGAGGGCGAGCAGTACTTC
CASSLTAGEGEQYF
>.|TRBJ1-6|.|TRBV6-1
TGTGCCAGCAGAAGGACAGTTAATTCACCCCTCCACTTT
CASRRTVNSPLHF
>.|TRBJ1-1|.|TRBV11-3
TGTGCCAGCAGCGAAGATGAGGGCACTGAAGCTTTCTTT
CASSEDEGTEAFF
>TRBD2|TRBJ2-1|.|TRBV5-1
TGCGCCAGCAGCATCTTAGCGGGGGAAGGGAGAGATGAGCAGTTCTTC
CASSILAGEGRDEQFF
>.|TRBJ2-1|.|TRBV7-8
TGTGCCAGCAGCTTCTCGGGCCTTTTGTCTGAGCAGTTCTTC
CASSFSGLLSEQFF
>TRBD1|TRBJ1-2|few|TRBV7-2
TGTGCCAGCAGCTCTGGACAGGGAAGGGGCTACACCTTC
CASSSGQGRGYTF
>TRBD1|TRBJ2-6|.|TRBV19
TGTGCCAGTAATGACCCGGGACAGGGCTTCTCTGGGGCCAACGTCCTGACTTTC
CASNDPGQGFSGANVLTF
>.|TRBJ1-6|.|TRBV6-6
TGTGCCAGCAGTCACTCCTATAATTCACCCCTCCACTTT
CASSHSYNSPLHF
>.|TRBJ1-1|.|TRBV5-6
TGTGCCAGCAGCTTGATTGGTAGAGGGAACACTGAAGCTTTCTTT
CASSLIGRGNTEAFF
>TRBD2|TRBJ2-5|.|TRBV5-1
TGCGCCAGCAGCCTGGGACTAGCGGGGGACCCATGGCAAGAGACCCAGTACTTC
CASSLGLAGDPWQETQYF
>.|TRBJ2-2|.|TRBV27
TGTGCCACCACACCTAAGCGGAGCTACACCGGGGAGCTGTTTTTT
CATTPKRSYTGELFF
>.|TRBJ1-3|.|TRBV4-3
TGCGCCAGCAGCCAAGGGGCTGCTGGGGTGAACTCTGGAAACACCATATATTTT
CASSQGAAGVNSGNTIYF
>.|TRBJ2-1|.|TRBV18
TGTGCCAGCTCACGAGATGGGGCTGAGCAGTTCTTC
CASSRDGAEQFF
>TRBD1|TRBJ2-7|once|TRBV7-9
TGTGCCAGCAGCCGGACAGGGGTAGACTACGAGCAGTACTTC
CASSRTGVDYEQYF